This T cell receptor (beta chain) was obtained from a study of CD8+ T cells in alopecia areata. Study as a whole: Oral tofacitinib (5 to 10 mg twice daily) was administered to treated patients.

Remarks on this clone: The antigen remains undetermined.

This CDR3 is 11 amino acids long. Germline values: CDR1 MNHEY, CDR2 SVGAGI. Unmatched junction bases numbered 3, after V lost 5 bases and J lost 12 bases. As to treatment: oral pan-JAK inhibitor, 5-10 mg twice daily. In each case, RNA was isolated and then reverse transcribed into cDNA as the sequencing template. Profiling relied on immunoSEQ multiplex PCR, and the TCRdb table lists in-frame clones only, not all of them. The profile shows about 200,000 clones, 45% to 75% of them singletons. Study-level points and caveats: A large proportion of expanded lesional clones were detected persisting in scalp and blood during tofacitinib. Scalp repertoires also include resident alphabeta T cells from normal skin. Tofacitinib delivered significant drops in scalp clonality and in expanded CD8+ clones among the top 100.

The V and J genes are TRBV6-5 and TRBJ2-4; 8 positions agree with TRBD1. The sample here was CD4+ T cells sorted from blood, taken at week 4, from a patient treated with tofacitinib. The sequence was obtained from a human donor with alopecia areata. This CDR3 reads CASSRQGNQYF. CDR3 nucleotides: TGTGCCAGCAGTAGACAGGGGAATCAGTACTTC.